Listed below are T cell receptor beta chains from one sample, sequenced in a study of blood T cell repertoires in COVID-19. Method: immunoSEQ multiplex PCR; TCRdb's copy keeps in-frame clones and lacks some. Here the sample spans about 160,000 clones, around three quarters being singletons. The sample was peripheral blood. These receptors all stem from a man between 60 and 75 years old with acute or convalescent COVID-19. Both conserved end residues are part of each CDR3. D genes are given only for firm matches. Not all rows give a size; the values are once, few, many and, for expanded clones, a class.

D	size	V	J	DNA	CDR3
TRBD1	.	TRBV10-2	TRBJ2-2	TGCGCCAGCAGAAAGACAGGGGTGGCCGGGGAGCTGTTTTTT	CASRKTGVAGELFF
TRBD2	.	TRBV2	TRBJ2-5	TGTGCCAGCAGTCGGAGACTAGCGTCAGAGACCCAGTACTTC	CASSRRLASETQYF
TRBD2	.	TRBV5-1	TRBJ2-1	TGCGCCAGCAGCTCGGATAGCGGGGGGGCGTCTGACAATGAGCAGTTCTTC	CASSSDSGGASDNEQFF
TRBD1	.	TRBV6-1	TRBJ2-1	TGTGCCAGCAGTGAAAGTAGACAGGGGTTTTATAAGCAGTTCTTC	CASSESRQGFYKQFF
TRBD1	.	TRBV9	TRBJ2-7	TGTGCCAGCAGCGGAGACTCCGGGACAGGGTATACCTACGAGCAGTACTTC	CASSGDSGTGYTYEQYF
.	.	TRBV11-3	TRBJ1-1	TGTGCCAGCAGCTTGACAAAGAGCACTGAAGCTTTCTTT	CASSLTKSTEAFF
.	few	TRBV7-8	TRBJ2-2	TGTGCCAGCAGCTACGGTAACACCGGGGAGCTGTTTTTT	CASSYGNTGELFF
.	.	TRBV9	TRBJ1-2	TGTGCCAGCAGTGTGGGGGGGCAGGCTTACTATGGCTACACCTTC	CASSVGGQAYYGYTF
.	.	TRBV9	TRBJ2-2	TGTGCCAGCAGCGCTCAGGGGGCGCGGGAGTCCGGGGAGCTGTTTTTT	CASSAQGARESGELFF
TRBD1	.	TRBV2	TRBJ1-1	TGTGCCAGCGGACAGGGAGAAGCTTTCTTT	CASGQGEAFF
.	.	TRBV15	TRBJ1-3	TGTGCCACCAGCAGGAGCACAGGGTCTGGAAACACCATATATTTT	CATSRSTGSGNTIYF
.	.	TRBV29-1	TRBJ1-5	TGCAGCGTCCCCTCAGGGGACGTCGGTCAGCCCCAGCATTTT	CSVPSGDVGQPQHF
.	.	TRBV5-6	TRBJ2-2	TGTGCCAGCAGCTTGGCCTGGGGAGGGGGTTCCACCGGGGAGCTGTTTTTT	CASSLAWGGGSTGELFF
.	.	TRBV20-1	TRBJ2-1	TGCAGTGCCCGGCAGGGGTATGAGCAGTTCTTC	CSARQGYEQFF
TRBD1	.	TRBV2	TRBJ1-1	TGTGCCAGCACCCAAAGACAGGGAAACACTGAAGCTTTCTTT	CASTQRQGNTEAFF
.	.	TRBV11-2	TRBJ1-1	TGTGCCAGCAGCTCCGGGGCGGGGATTGGCACTGAAGCTTTCTTT	CASSSGAGIGTEAFF
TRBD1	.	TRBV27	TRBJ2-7	TGTGCCAGCAGTTCTCTTGGGACAGGGCTTTACGAGCAGTACTTC	CASSSLGTGLYEQYF
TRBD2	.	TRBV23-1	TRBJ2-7	TGCGCCAGCAGTCAATCGGAAAGGGGTACTAGCGGGGGGGCCCACGAGCAGTACTTC	CASSQSERGTSGGAHEQYF
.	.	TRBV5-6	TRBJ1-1	TGTGCCAGCAGCTTGCGGAGGACTGAAGCTTTCTTT	CASSLRRTEAFF
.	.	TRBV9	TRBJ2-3	TGTGCCAGCAGCAGTTACAGGGAGAGCACAGATACGCAGTATTTT	CASSSYRESTDTQYF
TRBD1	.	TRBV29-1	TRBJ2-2	TGCAGCGTTGTCGGGACAGCCAAAGGGGAGCTGTTTTTT	CSVVGTAKGELFF
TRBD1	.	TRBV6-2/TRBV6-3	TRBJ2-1	TGTGCCAGCAGCTTAAGGACAGGGGTATTCAATGAGCAGTTCTTC	CASSLRTGVFNEQFF
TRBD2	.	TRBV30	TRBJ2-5	TGTGCCTGGAAGCAGGGATCTAGCGGGGGGCAGACCCAGTACTTC	CAWKQGSSGGQTQYF
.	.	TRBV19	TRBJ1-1	TGTGCCAGTAGTACCTGGGCAGCTTTTGCGGGGTCAAGGGCTTTCTTT	CASSTWAAFAGSRAFF
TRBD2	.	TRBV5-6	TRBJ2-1	TGTGCCAGCAGCGAAACTAGCGGGGGGGACAATGAGCAGTTCTTC	CASSETSGGDNEQFF
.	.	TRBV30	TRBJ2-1	TGTGCCTGGAGCCCGGGACTTAACAATGAGCAGTTCTTC	CAWSPGLNNEQFF
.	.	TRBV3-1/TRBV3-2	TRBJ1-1	TGTGCCAGCAGCCAAGAGGAAATGGCGGCTGAAGGCACTGAAGCTTTCTTT	CASSQEEMAAEGTEAFF
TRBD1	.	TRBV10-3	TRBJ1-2	TGTGCCATCAGTGGTTTACCAGGGGGTAACGACTATGGCTACACCTTC	CAISGLPGGNDYGYTF
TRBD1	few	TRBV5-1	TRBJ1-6	TGCGCCAGCAGCTTGGGGACAGGGGGCCCTAATTCACCCCTCCACTTT	CASSLGTGGPNSPLHF
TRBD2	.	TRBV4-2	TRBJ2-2	TGTGCCAGCAGCCAAGTTACTAGCGGGGGGGCAGCCGGGGAGCTGTTTTTT	CASSQVTSGGAAGELFF
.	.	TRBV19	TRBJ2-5	TGTGCCAGTAGTGGGGGCGAAGGGGAGACCCAGTACTTC	CASSGGEGETQYF
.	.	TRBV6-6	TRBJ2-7	TGTGCCAGCAGTTACTCGGGCAGGGCTTACGAGCAGTACTTC	CASSYSGRAYEQYF
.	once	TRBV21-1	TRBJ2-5	TGTGCCAGCAGCCTAAACAGGGGGCAAGAGACCCAGTACTTC	CASSLNRGQETQYF
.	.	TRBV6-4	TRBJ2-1	TGTGCCAGCAGTGTGCAGGGCTGGGACAATGAGCAGTTCTTC	CASSVQGWDNEQFF
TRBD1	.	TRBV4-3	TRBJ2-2	TGCGCCAGCAGCCAAGATCGACAGGGGAACACCGGGGAGCTGTTTTTT	CASSQDRQGNTGELFF
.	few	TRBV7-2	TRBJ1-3	TGTGCCAGCAGCTTCGACAGCTCTGGAAACACCATATATTTT	CASSFDSSGNTIYF
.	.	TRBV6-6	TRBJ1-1	TGTGCCAGCACCCCTCTAGTGGGTACGAACACTGAAGCTTTCTTT	CASTPLVGTNTEAFF
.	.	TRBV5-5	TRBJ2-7	TGTGCCAGCAGCCCACACCACGGACAGTGGATATACGAGCAGTACTTC	CASSPHHGQWIYEQYF
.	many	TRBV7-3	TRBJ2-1	TGTGCCAGCAGCCGCGGGACCCATCCCGTGGATGAGCAGTTCTTC	CASSRGTHPVDEQFF
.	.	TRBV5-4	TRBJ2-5	TGTGCCAGCAAGAGGGCCTCCGGGGAGACCCAGTACTTC	CASKRASGETQYF
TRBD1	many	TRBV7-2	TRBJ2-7	TGTGCCAGCAGCGGTACCGGGACAGGGATAAACGAGCAGTACTTC	CASSGTGTGINEQYF
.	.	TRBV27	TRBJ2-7	TGTGCCAGCAGTTTGAGGGGGTCCCACGAGCAGTACTTC	CASSLRGSHEQYF
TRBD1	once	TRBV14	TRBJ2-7	TGTGCCAGCAGCCTATTGGACAGGTTTTACGAGCAGTACTTC	CASSLLDRFYEQYF
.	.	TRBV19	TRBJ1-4	TGTGCCAGTAGTATGGCACCAACTAATGAAAAACTGTTTTTT	CASSMAPTNEKLFF
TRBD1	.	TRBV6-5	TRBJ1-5	TGTGCCAGCAATACCGGCCAGGGGGCGAGTCAGCCCCAGCATTTT	CASNTGQGASQPQHF
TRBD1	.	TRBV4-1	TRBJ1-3	TGCGCCAGCAGCCCCCTTGTCGGACAGGGCATTCACTCTGGAAACACCATATATTTT	CASSPLVGQGIHSGNTIYF